Listed below are T cell receptor beta chains from one sample, sequenced in a study of blood T cell repertoires in COVID-19. Generated by immunoSEQ multiplex PCR, the TCRdb table keeps only in-frame clones and is missing some. This table has about 190,000 clones, over 75% appearing once. Material for sequencing was peripheral blood. These receptors came from a woman between 50 and 59 years old with acute or convalescent COVID-19. Both conserved end residues are trimmed from each CDR3. The size field is filled for only some rows; it gives once, few, many or a size class.

>few|TRBJ1-2|TRBV5-8
ASSLAGNVRYT
>NA|TRBJ1-5|TRBV2
ASSRDRGLQPQH
>NA|TRBJ2-1|TRBV5-1
ASSLASGDRNEQF
>NA|TRBJ1-4|TRBV5-4
ASSLGQGMNEKLF
>NA|TRBJ1-6|TRBV30
AWRTVPLLALH
>NA|TRBJ1-1|TRBV6-5
AIDTPRGGTEAF
>NA|TRBJ1-4|TRBV27
ASSPQGAREKLF
>NA|TRBJ2-7|TRBV9
ASSSGTSRHEQY
>NA|TRBJ2-4|TRBV11-2
ASSLGLAGGSKNIQY
>NA|TRBJ2-5|TRBV15
ATSRVRGNQETQY
>NA|TRBJ1-5|TRBV21-1
ASSRTGRQH
>once|TRBJ1-6|TRBV9
ASSLRMGGEMGNSPLH
>NA|TRBJ1-2|TRBV28
ASRAGSGGYT
>NA|TRBJ2-6|TRBV18
ASSAGTGAFTGANVLT
>NA|TRBJ2-3|TRBV9
ASSLRDGGSTDTQY
>NA|TRBJ1-5|TRBV19
ASSIDPTVGNQPQH
>NA|TRBJ2-1|TRBV24-1
ATSDRTGGANNEQF
>NA|TRBJ2-5|TRBV6-5
ASSQGARDQETQY
>NA|TRBJ1-3|TRBV21-1
AAYRGLGNTIY
>NA|TRBJ2-2|TRBV7-2
ASSLSGTGELF
>NA|TRBJ2-1|TRBV4-1
ASSQTPGQIYNEQF
>NA|TRBJ2-2|TRBV18
ASSPPGVNTGELF
>NA|TRBJ1-1|TRBV18
ASSPWKEGLSDTEAF
>NA|TRBJ1-2|TRBV28
ASSGGLGYGYT
>NA|TRBJ2-5|TRBV29-1
SVESQREIMETQY
>NA|TRBJ2-1|TRBV30
AWTPGLASNEQF
>NA|TRBJ1-2|TRBV18
ASSRTGGSGYT
>NA|TRBJ2-1|TRBV3-1/TRBV3-2
ASSQRRASGGEQF
>NA|TRBJ1-5|TRBV2
ASSEVQGVGQPQH
>NA|TRBJ1-1|TRBV2
ASIRTGQDTEAF
>NA|TRBJ2-7|TRBV6-5
ASSPAAGGDYEQY
>few|TRBJ1-5|TRBV28
ASSRTVLIGQPQH
>NA|TRBJ1-2|TRBV12-3/TRBV12-4
ASNMVGLSHT
>NA|TRBJ2-1|TRBV27
ASSFGGVYNEQF
>NA|TRBJ1-2|TRBV28
ASSLWATGSEGYT
>once|TRBJ2-5|TRBV11-2
ASSPGETQY
>NA|TRBJ2-7|TRBV19
ASSPGQGAGEQY
>NA|TRBJ2-4|TRBV19
ASSIMPLAKNIQY
>NA|TRBJ1-1|TRBV7-6
ASSLGGVSTEAF
>NA|TRBJ2-7|TRBV27
ASSLGAYYEQY
>NA|TRBJ1-1|TRBV7-8
ASSPDRGEAF
>NA|TRBJ2-1|TRBV10-1
ASSEGAAPRSEQF
>NA|TRBJ1-3|TRBV7-2
ASSLEGQVSGNTIY
>NA|TRBJ1-1|TRBV5-1
ASSFSGTGGTEAF
>NA|TRBJ1-1|TRBV2
ASTQLDREMNTEAF
>NA|TRBJ2-2|TRBV5-1
ASSSGWGLRYTGELF